Included here is one T cell receptor (beta chain) sequence, with context. The antigen this receptor binds is unknown. Nothing much larger sits one base from this clone, and base qualities are not available. A constant-region primer and ProtoScript II reverse transcriptase were used to reverse-transcribe TCRbeta-specific cDNA from about 0.55 ug total RNA. TCRbeta libraries were built with three nested multiplex PCR rounds, a slightly modified ARM-PCR procedure. Each of the first two PCR rounds ran for about 10 cycles and used multiplex TRBV1-TRBV30 forward primers together with a Cbeta reverse primer. Sample barcodes and Illumina adapters were attached in a final 25-cycle PCR using Deep VentR polymerase. Before sequencing, amplicons of 200-500 bp were gel-purified using a QIAquick gel extraction kit. TCRbeta amplicons were sequenced on an Illumina HiSeq 2500 with 250-bp paired-end reads. The source study handled its data this way. To recover full CDR3 sequences, reads were quality-trimmed using Trimmomatic v0.33 and paired reads were then merged using FLASH v1.2.11. V, D and J germline segments were assigned to the rearranged TCRbeta sequences by MiGEC v1.2.1b. VDJtools v1.0.0 computed clonotype statistics and Shannon-Wiener diversity indices. Except for diversity analysis, only the 250 most abundant clonotypes of each sample were used in subsequent analyses to reduce sampling bias. The raw public data were reprocessed by TCRdb itself: fastp quality trimming at Q25, MiXCR clonotype calling, in-frame beta chains only. Rows with one shared CDR3 protein collapse into an entry with the most common genes and DNA. These V and J calls derive from TCRdb rather than the authors' analysis. For this sample there are 300,000 to 400,000 distinct CDR3 sequences; 65% appear just once. The ten top clones hold about 6% of the sample.

The sample originates from a study of tumor-infiltrating lymphocytes in primary liver carcinoma (TCRdb year 2017). Background on the whole study: Surgical resection was performed in China between November 2015 and early 2016 on about 5 patients with histopathologically diagnosed primary liver carcinoma. Of the five patients (three men and two women, aged 30 to 69 years), four had hepatocellular carcinoma and one had combined HCC and intrahepatic cholangiocarcinoma. The five patients had tumors of stage T1-T3 N0M0, with maximum diameters ranging from roughly 4.2 to 10 cm. Samples yielded roughly 3.65 to 7.5 million productive TCRbeta reads; read depth did not differ significantly between tissue types. TCRbeta repertoire sequencing, expression microarrays and whole-exome sequencing were combined in the study across five regions of each liver tumor, with adjacent normal tissue and blood also included. A total of 35 specimens from 5 patients underwent TCRbeta repertoire sequencing, comprising some 25 tumor regions, 5 adjacent noncancerous liver tissues and 5 peripheral blood samples. High reproducibility was observed for the technical replicate repertoires, with mean shared-clone rates approximately 0.92 and correlation coefficients above 0.98. The paper as a whole reports these results and caveats: Only the TCR beta chain was sequenced, which likely underestimates true repertoire diversity because unpaired alpha chains were not captured. Consistent with antigen-driven expansion, pairs of tumor regions showed higher repertoire overlap (mean about 35%) than either tumor-adjacent pairs (roughly 17%) or tumor-blood pairs (approximately 14%). The top 250 clones accounted for a significantly greater share of the repertoire in tumors than in blood (p = 0.039). Since the samples were bulk and unsorted, there was no way to compare CD4+ and CD8+ T cell repertoires. The study included only five patients, and the authors note findings should be validated in a larger study.

The V end loses 4 bases and the J end loses 3 bases, and a stretch of 19 bases separates them. Its CDR3 holds 17 amino acids, cysteine through phenylalanine. Of the read, only the CDR3 DNA is kept; its 51 bases are in frame from base 1. TRIzol reagent was used to extract blood RNA from unsorted whole blood, while the DNeasy Blood & Tissue kit provided the germline DNA. Chronic HBV infection was present in the patients, and the patients were treatment-naive at sampling. Before surgery, 3 to 5 milliliters of peripheral blood were collected into K2EDTA tubes. Recombination joined TRBV12-3 or TRBV12-4 with TRBJ2-1, with no reliable assignment of the D segment. The receptor was isolated from a man aged 35 to 55 with primary liver carcinoma and hepatitis B virus infection. The sequenced sample was peripheral blood. In nucleotide form, the sequence is TGTGCCAGCAGTTCCCACCAGAACGGCTTGTTCTACAATGAGCAGTTCTTC. This codes for CASSSHQNGLFYNEQFF.